This T cell receptor (beta chain) was sequenced in a study of blood T cell repertoires in COVID-19. Overall study: COVID-19 samples collected from the United States, Italy and Spain covered acute and convalescent phases. T cells, B-cell-depleted T cells, or PBMCs provided the cDNA or gDNA that served as material.

Methods used by the authors: Reference gene primer amplification yielded estimated nucleated cell counts. Clones were read by immunoSEQ multiplex PCR, and TCRdb kept only the in-frame ones, dropping some. V and J calls and clone size are those listed in that table; D and trimming were worked out from the DNA. The table lists 95,000 to 150,000 clones, 82% of them singletons. The CDR3 is 16 residues long. With 0 bases clipped from V and 4 bases from J, the junction kept 7 bases outside the gene matches. The germline V gene encodes CDR1 SGHRS and CDR2 YFSETQ. V is TRBV5-1 and J is TRBJ2-3; 8 positions agree with TRBD2. The specimen was peripheral blood. This clonotype originated in a woman in her 70s with acute or convalescent COVID-19. This CDR3 reads CASSLAAGASSDTQYF. The DNA of the CDR3 is TGCGCCAGCAGCTTGGCAGCGGGGGCATCCTCAGATACGCAGTATTTT.